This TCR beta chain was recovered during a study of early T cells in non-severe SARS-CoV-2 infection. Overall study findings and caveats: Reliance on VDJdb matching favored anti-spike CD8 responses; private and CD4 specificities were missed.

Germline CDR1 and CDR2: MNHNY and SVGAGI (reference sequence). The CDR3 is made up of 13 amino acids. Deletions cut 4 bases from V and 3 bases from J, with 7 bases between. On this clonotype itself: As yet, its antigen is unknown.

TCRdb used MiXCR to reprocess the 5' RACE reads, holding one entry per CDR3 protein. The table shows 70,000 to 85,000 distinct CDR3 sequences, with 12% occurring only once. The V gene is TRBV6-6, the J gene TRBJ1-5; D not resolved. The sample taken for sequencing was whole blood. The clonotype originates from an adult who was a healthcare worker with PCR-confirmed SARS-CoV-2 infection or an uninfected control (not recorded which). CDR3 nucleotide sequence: TGTGCCAGCAGTTTGTTTCTCAATCAGCCCCAGCATTTT. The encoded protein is CASSLFLNQPQHF.